This TCR beta chain appears in the sequencing data of a study of CD8+ T cells in alopecia areata. Notes on the study in general: Relative to mice, TCR sharing across patients was less clear, a difference possibly HLA-related.

Individuals with alopecia areata gave both lesional scalp punch biopsies and peripheral blood for collection. About this clone itself: Its antigen is still unknown.

Following extraction, RNA underwent reverse transcription to cDNA, which served as the sequencing template. The assay was immunoSEQ multiplex PCR, and TCRdb's table has in-frame clones only and misses some. The top ten clones hold around a quarter of a sample with 45,000 to 60,000 clones, around 96% of them seen once. Sequenced material: CD8+ T cells sorted from blood, taken at week 0. The origin of this receptor is a human donor with alopecia areata.

This CDR3 reads CASSGTGRRNQPQHF. In DNA, the CDR3 is TGTGCCAGTAGTGGGACAGGGAGGCGCAATCAGCCCCAGCATTTT. This sequence joins TRBV19 and TRBJ1-5, with TRBD1 matching over 9 bases. The germline V gene encodes CDR1 LNHDA and CDR2 SQIVND (reference sequence). CDR3 size: 15 residues. V shed 5 bases, J shed 2 bases, and the junction held 4 bases outside the gene matches.